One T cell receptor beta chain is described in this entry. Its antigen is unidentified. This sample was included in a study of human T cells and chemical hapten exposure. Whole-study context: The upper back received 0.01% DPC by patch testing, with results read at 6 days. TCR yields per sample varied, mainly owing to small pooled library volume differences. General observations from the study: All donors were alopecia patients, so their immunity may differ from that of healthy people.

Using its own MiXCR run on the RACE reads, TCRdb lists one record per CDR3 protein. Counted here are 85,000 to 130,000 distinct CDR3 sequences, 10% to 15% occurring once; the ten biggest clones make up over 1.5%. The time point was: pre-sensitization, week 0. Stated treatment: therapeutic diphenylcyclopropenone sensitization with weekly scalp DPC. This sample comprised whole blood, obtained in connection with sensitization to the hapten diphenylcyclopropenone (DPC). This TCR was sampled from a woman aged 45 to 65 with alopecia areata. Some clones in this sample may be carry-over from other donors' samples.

CDR3 residues: CASSTAGSSYNEQFF. The CDR3 DNA sequence: TGTGCCAGTAGTACGGCAGGGAGCTCCTACAATGAGCAGTTCTTC. The rearrangement links TRBV19 to TRBJ2-1; tentatively, D is TRBD1 or TRBD2 (5 bases each). Germline CDR1 LNHDA, CDR2 SQIVND (reference sequence). Trimming took off 4 bases at V and 0 bases at J, with 10 bases between the two ends. The CDR3 is made up of 15 amino acids.